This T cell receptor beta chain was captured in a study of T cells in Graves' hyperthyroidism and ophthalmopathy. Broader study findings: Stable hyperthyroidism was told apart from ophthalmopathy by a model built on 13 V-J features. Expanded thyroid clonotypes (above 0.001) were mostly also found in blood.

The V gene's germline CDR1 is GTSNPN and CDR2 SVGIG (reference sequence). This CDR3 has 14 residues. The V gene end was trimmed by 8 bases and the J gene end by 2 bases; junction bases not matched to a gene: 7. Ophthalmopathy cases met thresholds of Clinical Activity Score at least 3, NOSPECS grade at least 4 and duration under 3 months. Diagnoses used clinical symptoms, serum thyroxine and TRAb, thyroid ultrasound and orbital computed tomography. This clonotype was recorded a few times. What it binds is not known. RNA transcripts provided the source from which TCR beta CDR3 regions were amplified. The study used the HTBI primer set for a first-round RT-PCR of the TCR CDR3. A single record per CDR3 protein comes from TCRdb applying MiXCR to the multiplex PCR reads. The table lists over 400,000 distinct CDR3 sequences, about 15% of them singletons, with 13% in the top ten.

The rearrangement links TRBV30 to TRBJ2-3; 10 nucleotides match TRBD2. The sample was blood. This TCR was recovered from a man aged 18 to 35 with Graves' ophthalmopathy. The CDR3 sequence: CAVASGGLTDTQYF. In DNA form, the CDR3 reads TGTGCCGTCGCTAGCGGGGGCCTCACAGATACGCAGTATTTT.